The sequence of this TCR beta chain was determined in a study of cytomegalovirus exposure and HLA in healthy donors. General observations from the study: Several of the most significant clusters were apparently associated with common viral pathogens in a later analysis. The authors listed 150 to 200 TCR beta chains as cytomegalovirus-associated. Later findings reportedly placed an Asian-associated ancestry cluster below the approximately 630-donor mean for N-insertions. Later analysis identified some 16,000 TCR beta sequences associated with HLA alleles, using a false discovery rate threshold of 0.05.

This CDR3 spans 15 amino acids. V gave up 4 bases and J gave up 2 bases; unmatched junction bases: 7. Germline V gives CDR1 KGHSH, CDR2 LQKENI. Researchers ran the PCR with 60 Vbeta and 13 Jbeta primers. Clones were read by immunoSEQ multiplex PCR, and TCRdb kept only the in-frame ones, dropping some. Of 170,000 or so clones in the sample, more than 80% were seen once. Note on this clone: The antigen is not known.

The chain has TRBV18 and TRBJ2-7; TRBD2 matches 8 bases. The sequence came from a man younger than 35 in good health and CMV-seronegative. The sequencing sample was made of PBMCs. The DNA for the CDR3 is TGTGCCAGCTCACTACTACTAGCGGAAACCTACGAGCAGTACTTC. Encoded protein: CASSLLLAETYEQYF. The full variable domain, completed using reference TRBV18 and TRBJ2-7, is NAGVMQNPRHLVRRRGQEARLRCSPMKGHSHVYWYRQLPEEGLKFMVYLQKENIIDESGMPKERFSAEFPKEGPSILRIQQVVRGDSAAYFCASSLLLAETYEQYFGPGTRLTVT.